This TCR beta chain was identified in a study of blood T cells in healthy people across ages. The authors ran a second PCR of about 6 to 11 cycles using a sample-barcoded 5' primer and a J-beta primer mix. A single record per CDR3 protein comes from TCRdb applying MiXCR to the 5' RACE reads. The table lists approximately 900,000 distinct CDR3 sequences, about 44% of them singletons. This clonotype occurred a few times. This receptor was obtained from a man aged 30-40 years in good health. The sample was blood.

The CDR3 sequence is CASSQGGQGGDTQYF. CDR3 nucleotides: TGTGCCAGCAGCCAAGGGGGACAGGGAGGAGATACGCAGTATTTT. The chain combines TRBV4-2 with TRBJ2-3; 9 bases line up with TRBD1. Germline trimming cut 1 base from V and 5 bases from J; bases unmatched to any gene: 4. There are 15 residues in the CDR3. Germline CDR1 LGHNA, CDR2 YNFKEQ.